One sample yielded the 32 T cell receptor beta chains listed below, sequenced in a study of blood T cells in healthy people across ages. For the second PCR, which ran for 7 to 11 cycles, a sample-barcoded 5' primer and a J-beta primer mix were used. Via MiXCR, TCRdb re-called the 5' RACE reads, giving one row per CDR3 protein. The sample includes almost 1 million distinct CDR3 sequences, around 54% of them seen just once. The specimen sequenced was blood. The receptors come from a woman aged 55 to 70 in good health.

The chain employs TRBV18 and TRBJ1-1; D is perhaps TRBD1 (5 bases). V was cut by 2 bases and J by 5 bases, with 9 bases left in between. The CDR3 consists of 13 residues. CDR1 KGHSH and CDR2 LQKENI come from the germline V gene. The CDR3 protein is CASSPSWGTEAFF. DNA for the CDR3: TGTGCCAGCTCACCATCGTGGGGGACTGAAGCTTTCTTT.

V usage is TRBV25-1 and J usage is TRBJ2-1; 10 nucleotides line up with TRBD1. The CDR3 loop spans 16 amino acids. Germline V gene data show CDR1 as MGHDK and CDR2 as SYGVNS. After removal of 4 bases from V and 1 base from J, the junction contained 4 bases not matched to a gene. This CDR3 reads CASSATGGWSYNEQFF. CDR3 bases: TGTGCCAGCAGTGCGACAGGGGGCTGGTCCTACAATGAGCAGTTCTTC.

The rearrangement joins TRBV7-9 to TRBJ2-1; TRBD2 matches 10 bases. Germline assignment: CDR1 SEHNR and CDR2 FQNEAQ (reference sequence). This CDR3 has 16 residues. V dropped 5 bases and J dropped 6; count of bases not matched to a gene: 10. CDR3: CASSTSGSGRANEQFF. The CDR3 coding sequence is TGTGCCAGCAGCACCTCTGGGAGCGGGAGGGCCAATGAGCAGTTCTTC.

V and J are TRBV7-9 and TRBJ1-2, with D uncertain. CDR1 is SEHNR and CDR2 is FQNEAQ in the germline V gene (reference sequence). With 5 bases removed from V and 4 bases from J, the gap between germline ends came to 14 bases. The CDR3 spans 14 residues. CDR3 loop: CASSLLGGLYGYTF. In DNA, the CDR3 is TGTGCCAGCAGCCTCCTTGGCGGACTCTATGGCTACACCTTC.

V and J are TRBV6-2 or TRBV6-3 and TRBJ2-1; the match to TRBD2 covers 9 bases. The CDR3 is 18 amino acids. The V segment lost 4 bases and the J segment 2 bases; nucleotides outside the gene matches: 12. CDR1 and CDR2 (germline): MNHEY, SVGEGT. CDR3 loop: CASSFLMGLARTYNEQFF. The CDR3, as DNA: TGTGCCAGCAGTTTCCTTATGGGACTAGCACGGACCTACAATGAGCAGTTCTTC.

The chain carries TRBV15 and TRBJ2-7, with 8 bases that match TRBD1. The CDR3 runs 15 residues. Trimming cost V 0 bases and J 5 bases; bases outside gene matches: 6. Germline CDR1 reads LNHNV; CDR2 reads YYDKDF (reference sequence). CDR3 sequence reads: CATSRDPGGFNEQYF. CDR3 nucleotides: TGTGCCACCAGCAGAGATCCAGGGGGCTTCAACGAGCAGTACTTC.

This clonotype showed up just a few times. The chain employs TRBV15 and TRBJ2-3; 12 bases line up with TRBD2. The CDR3 is 14 residues long. The V and J ends lost 6 bases and 5 bases, in that order; junction bases with no gene match: 3. Looked up from germline, CDR1 is LNHNV and CDR2 is YYDKDF (reference sequence). CDR3 protein: CATRLAGGIDTQYF. CDR3 nucleotides: TGTGCCACCAGACTAGCGGGAGGAATAGATACGCAGTATTTT.

This clonotype was observed a handful of times. J is TRBJ2-7 and V is TRBV6-6; D may match TRBD1 or TRBD2 (5 bases each). Per the germline V gene, CDR1 is MNHNY and CDR2 is SVGAGI (reference sequence). This CDR3 is 16 amino acids long. V shed 6 bases and J shed 4 bases, with 22 bases lying between them. In nucleotides, the CDR3 is TGTGCCAGCAGGGGTTCGCAGGTAGGGGACGGGTACGAGCAGTACTTC. Translation gives CASRGSQVGDGYEQYF.

This chain connects TRBV7-9 to TRBJ2-5; the match to TRBD2 covers 13 bases. The CDR3 is made up of 17 amino acids. J was trimmed by 4 bases and V by 5 bases; bases with no gene match: 10. Germline CDR1 is SEHNR and CDR2 is FQNEAQ (reference sequence). Here the CDR3 DNA reads TGTGCCAGCAGCCCCGGACTAGCGGGAGTCCTGGGAGAGACCCAGTACTTC. Protein: CASSPGLAGVLGETQYF.

The chain employs TRBV4-1 and TRBJ1-2; no reliable D call. This CDR3 has 15 amino acids. Germline-derived CDR1 and CDR2 are MGHRA and YSYEKL. V lost 1 base and J lost 4, with 13 bases in between. As DNA, the CDR3 is TGCGCCAGCAGCCAAGCGCGGGCCTCTGCCTATGGCTACACCTTC. Translation gives CASSQARASAYGYTF.

This clonotype was detected many times. V gene TRBV29-1 combines with J gene TRBJ2-3, with 9 bases that match TRBD1. CDR3 size: 14 residues. CDR1 and CDR2 (germline): SQVTM, ANQGSEA. V lost 4 bases, J lost 5 bases, and 7 bases stayed unmatched. CDR3 sequence: CSVVYGTGLDTQYF. The CDR3 region has the DNA TGCAGCGTTGTCTACGGGACAGGGTTAGATACGCAGTATTTT.

This chain uses TRBV30 with TRBJ2-3; 9 nucleotides line up with TRBD2. The length of the CDR3 is 15 residues. V lost 5 bases to trimming and J lost 5 bases; unmatched junction nucleotides: 11. Germline loops: CDR1 GTSNPN, CDR2 SVGIG (reference sequence). The CDR3 region has the DNA TGTGCCTGGGGCCGGCTAGCGGGATCGGGAGATACGCAGTATTTT. This gives the protein CAWGRLAGSGDTQYF.

The rearrangement links TRBV7-2 to TRBJ1-5; D unclear. CDR1 is SGHTA and CDR2 is FQGNSA in the germline V gene. This CDR3 is 14 amino acids long. The germline V and J ends were trimmed by 2 bases and 5 bases, with 10 bases remaining between them. For the CDR3, the DNA is TGTGCCAGCAGCTTAAAGGTTAGGGATCAGCCCCAGCATTTT. It is translated as CASSLKVRDQPQHF.

The chain links TRBV28 to TRBJ2-1, with 7 positions matching TRBD2. The CDR3 covers 16 residues. Germline loops: CDR1 MDHEN, CDR2 SYDVKM. Losses at the gene ends were 5 bases for V and 1 base for J; bases not matched to a gene: 8. CDR3: CASSVAGSISYNEQFF. CDR3 in DNA: TGTGCCAGCAGTGTAGCGGGTTCGATATCCTACAATGAGCAGTTCTTC.

This clonotype was counted only a few times. CDR3 amino acids: CASSLEPLGGASTDTQYF. The CDR3 DNA follows: TGTGCCAGCAGCTTAGAGCCTCTAGGCGGGGCTAGCACAGATACGCAGTATTTT. The chain couples TRBV7-8 to TRBJ2-3, with D possibly TRBD2 on 6 matching bases. There are 18 residues in the CDR3. Germline CDR1 reads SGHVS; CDR2 reads FQNEAQ. Trimming stripped 1 base from V and 0 bases from J, with 17 bases between. The full variable domain, its missing parts supplied by reference TRBV7-8 and TRBJ2-3, is GAGVSQSPRYKVAKRGQDVALRCDPISGHVSLFWYQQALGQGPEFLTYFQNEAQLDKSGLPSDRFFAERPEGSVSTLKIQRTQQEDSAVYLCASSLEPLGGASTDTQYFGPGTRLTVL.

The V gene is TRBV2, the J gene TRBJ2-1, with 7 nucleotides matching TRBD2. The V segment lost 1 base and the J segment 7 bases; nucleotides outside the gene matches: 10. This CDR3 comprises 16 residues. Germline values: CDR1 SNHLY, CDR2 FYNNEI. This CDR3 reads CASSEVGMGGGNEQFF. In nucleotides, the CDR3 is TGTGCCAGCAGTGAAGTGGGGATGGGGGGAGGGAATGAGCAGTTCTTC.

This clonotype was found many times. The rearrangement uses TRBV27 and TRBJ1-2; a weak D match, TRBD1 (5 bases). Trimming stripped 8 bases from V and 0 bases from J, with 10 bases between. The CDR3 is 13 residues long. Germline CDR1 reads MNHEY; CDR2 reads SMNVEV (reference sequence). CDR3 sequence: CASRDLANYGYTF. The CDR3 DNA reads as TGTGCCAGCCGGGACCTAGCTAACTATGGCTACACCTTC.

V gene TRBV20-1 combines with J gene TRBJ2-3; 11 nucleotides line up with TRBD2. Germline values: CDR1 DFQATT, CDR2 SNEGSKA (reference sequence). The CDR3 loop spans 14 amino acids. The junction had 4 bases not matched to a gene; V was cut back by 4 bases and J by 4 bases. The CDR3 DNA follows: TGCAGTGCTATGACTAGCGGGATTGCAGATACGCAGTATTTT. This encodes CSAMTSGIADTQYF.

This rearrangement joins TRBV11-2 to TRBJ1-5; TRBD1 might be the D (5 bases). The CDR3 covers 18 residues. Looked up from germline, CDR1 is SGHAT and CDR2 is FQNNGV. V lost 4 bases and J lost 0, with 19 bases in between. The chain's CDR3 is CASSYPQGPINSNQPQHF. DNA of the CDR3: TGTGCCAGCAGCTACCCCCAGGGCCCGATTAATAGCAATCAGCCCCAGCATTTT.

This clonotype has only a few counts. The rearrangement uses TRBV10-3 and TRBJ2-7, with 10 bases that match TRBD1. The ends lost 9 bases at V and 4 bases at J; junction bases unmatched: 6. Germline-derived CDR1 and CDR2 are ENHRY and SYGVKD. The length of the CDR3 is 13 residues. The CDR3 loop reads CAISRDRGYEQYF. For the CDR3, the DNA is TGTGCCATTTCTCGGGACAGGGGTTACGAGCAGTACTTC.

The chain joins TRBV3-1 to TRBJ2-7; TRBD2 matches at 12 bases. The V and J ends lost 0 bases and 9 bases, in that order; junction bases with no gene match: 9. The CDR3 length is 16 residues. Per the germline V gene, CDR1 is LGHDT and CDR2 is YNNKEL (reference sequence). CDR3 DNA sequence: TGTGCCAGCAGCCAAGACCTAGCTAGCGGGGGGGTCCGGCAGTACTTC. Amino acids: CASSQDLASGGVRQYF.

The chain has TRBV4-2 and TRBJ2-7; D is undetermined. This CDR3 is built from 15 residues. CDR1 and CDR2 from the germline V gene are LGHNA and YNFKEQ. The V and J ends lost 0 bases and 6 bases respectively, with 15 bases between them. In DNA form, the CDR3 reads TGTGCCAGCAGCCAAGAGAATTTGGGGTTTGGCGAGCAGTACTTC. Protein product: CASSQENLGFGEQYF.

The chain carries TRBV11-3 and TRBJ2-5; 9 bases match TRBD1. V dropped 2 bases and J dropped 5; count of bases not matched to a gene: 6. Germline values: CDR1 SGHNT, CDR2 YENEEA. The CDR3 is made up of 15 amino acids. CDR3 residues: CASSLSQGASETQYF. DNA of the CDR3: TGTGCCAGCAGCTTATCACAGGGGGCATCGGAGACCCAGTACTTC.

Concerning this clonotype itself: This CDR3 is missing its conserved last phenylalanine or tryptophan, likely due to a read error. No DNA is shown, since the ends of the CDR3 on it are uncertain; the CDR3 is the one TCRdb lists. This chain uses TRBV21-1 with TRBJ2-3; TRBD1 is the table's D call and was not checked against the DNA. TRBV21-1 is reported as a pseudogene. The CDR3 region is 14 residues in length, termini included. Here the CDR3 reads CASIADRSGNSQYY.

The chain has TRBV9 and TRBJ2-3; TRBD2 matches at 9 bases. J was trimmed by 2 bases and V by 4 bases; bases with no gene match: 8. The V gene's germline CDR1 is SGDLS and CDR2 YYNGEE. This CDR3 is 16 amino acids long. The CDR3 nucleotides read TGTGCCAGCAGCTCTCGCGCTAGCGGGACCACAGATACGCAGTATTTT. Its translation is CASSSRASGTTDTQYF.

The J gene is TRBJ2-1, the V gene TRBV4-1; 7 nucleotides agree with TRBD2. The germline CDR1 and CDR2 sequences are MGHRA and YSYEKL. Trimming cost V 4 bases and J 2 bases; bases outside gene matches: 5. The CDR3 totals 15 residues. DNA of the CDR3: TGCGCCAGCAGCCTGCCGACTAGCCCCTACAATGAGCAGTTCTTC. Amino acid sequence: CASSLPTSPYNEQFF.

The table lists this clonotype with a count of one. The chain combines TRBV11-3 with TRBJ2-7; 8 positions agree with TRBD2. The J segment lost 6 bases and the V segment lost 5 bases, leaving 9 bases of the junction unmatched. CDR1 and CDR2 from the germline V gene are SGHNT and YENEEA. The CDR3 sequence is 14 residues long. Written as DNA, the CDR3 is TGTGCCAGCAGCCCGAGCGGGAGAGTTGGCGAGCAGTACTTC. Amino acid sequence: CASSPSGRVGEQYF.

V and J are TRBV7-2 and TRBJ2-4; D perhaps matches TRBD1 (6 bases). The V end was cut by 6 bases, the J end by 9 bases, with 15 bases between. This CDR3 spans 13 amino acids. CDR1 SGHTA and CDR2 FQGNSA come from the germline V gene. In nucleotides, the CDR3 is TGTGCCAGCAGACCGTACAGGGTGGGCATTCAGTACTTC. Residues: CASRPYRVGIQYF. The full variable domain, its missing parts supplied by reference TRBV7-2 and TRBJ2-4, is GAGVSQSPSNKVTEKGKDVELRCDPISGHTALYWYRQSLGQGLEFLIYFQGNSAPDKSGLPSDRFSAERTGGSVSTLTIQRTQQEDSAVYLCASRPYRVGIQYFGAGTRLSVL.

The V call is TRBV29-1, the J call TRBJ2-1; the match to TRBD2 covers 11 bases. In germline, CDR1 is SQVTM, CDR2 ANQGSEA. Unmatched junction bases numbered 8, after V lost 7 bases and J lost 6 bases. The CDR3 runs to 14 residues. The CDR3 loop is CSGTTSGKVNEQFF. CDR3 coding DNA: TGCAGCGGGACGACTAGCGGGAAAGTCAATGAGCAGTTCTTC.

V and J are TRBV12-3 or TRBV12-4 and TRBJ2-3; tentatively, D is TRBD2 (6 bases). The CDR3 is made up of 16 amino acids. The V and J ends lost 6 bases and 3 bases respectively, with 19 bases between them. The chain's CDR3 is CASSPLGGSVTDTQYF. The CDR3 coding sequence is TGTGCCAGCAGCCCCCTCGGGGGATCTGTAACAGATACGCAGTATTTT.

This clonotype was picked up a small number of times. The rearrangement uses TRBV20-1 and TRBJ2-7, with 9 bases fitting TRBD2. V lost 4 bases, J lost 3 bases, and 10 bases stayed unmatched. The CDR3 is 15 residues long. CDR1 and CDR2 from the germline V gene are DFQATT and SNEGSKA (reference sequence). The CDR3, as DNA: TGCAGTGCTACTACTCTTAGCGGGAGAAGCTACGAGCAGTACTTC. Its translation: CSATTLSGRSYEQYF.

The rearrangement uses TRBV20-1 and TRBJ2-7; no clear D gene. The CDR3 is 11 residues long. Between the trimmed V and J ends, which lost 0 bases and 4 bases, there was a span of 4 bases. The germline gives CDR1 DFQATT, CDR2 SNEGSKA (reference sequence). This chain's CDR3 is CSARDQYEQYF. In nucleotides, the CDR3 is TGCAGTGCTAGAGACCAGTACGAGCAGTACTTC.